Given below is one T cell receptor beta chain in context. This entry belongs to a study of blood T cell repertoires in COVID-19. Whole-study context: Collection of acute and convalescent COVID-19 samples took place in the United States, Italy and Spain. T cells, B-cell-depleted T cells, or PBMCs supplied cDNA or gDNA.

This CDR3 is built from 16 residues. Germline trimming cut 1 base from V and 4 bases from J; bases unmatched to any gene: 9. Germline loops: CDR1 SGHNT, CDR2 YYREEE (reference sequence). In the source study's methods: How many nucleated cells were present was estimated from reference gene primer amplification. Generated by immunoSEQ multiplex PCR, the TCRdb table keeps only in-frame clones and is missing some. The D gene and trimming were derived from the DNA, and the V and J assignments and clone size from that table. The table has 25,000 to 35,000 clones, 85% to 90% seen once; the top ten hold roughly 28%.

The chain employs TRBV5-4 and TRBJ1-2; 8 bases map to TRBD1. This TCR was recovered from a human donor in a cohort sampled during active COVID-19. Source material: peripheral blood. CDR3 residues: CASSLPGGAFGYGYTF. CDR3 DNA sequence: TGTGCCAGCAGCTTGCCAGGGGGCGCCTTCGGCTATGGCTACACCTTC.